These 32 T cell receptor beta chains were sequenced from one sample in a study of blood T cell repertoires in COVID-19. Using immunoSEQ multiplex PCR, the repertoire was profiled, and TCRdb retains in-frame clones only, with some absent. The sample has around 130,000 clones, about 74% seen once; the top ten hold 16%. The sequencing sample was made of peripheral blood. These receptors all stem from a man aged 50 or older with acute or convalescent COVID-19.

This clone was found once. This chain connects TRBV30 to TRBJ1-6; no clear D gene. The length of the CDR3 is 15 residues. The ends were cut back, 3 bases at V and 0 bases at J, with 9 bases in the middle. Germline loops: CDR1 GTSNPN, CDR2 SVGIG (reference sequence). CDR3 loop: CAWRSESSYNSPLHF. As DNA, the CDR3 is TGTGCCTGGAGGAGCGAGAGCTCCTATAATTCACCCCTCCACTTT.

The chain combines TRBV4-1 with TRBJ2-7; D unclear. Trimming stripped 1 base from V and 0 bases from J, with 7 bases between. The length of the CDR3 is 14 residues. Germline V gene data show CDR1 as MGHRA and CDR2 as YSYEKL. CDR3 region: CASSQVGGSYEQYF. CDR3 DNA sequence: TGCGCCAGCAGCCAAGTAGGCGGCTCCTACGAGCAGTACTTC.

The CDR3 coding sequence is TGTGCCAGCAGCCCTTCAGGAGGCCGTGTCACTGAAGCTTTCTTT. Translating gives CASSPSGGRVTEAFF. The genes are TRBV5-4 and TRBJ1-1; unclear D gene. The V gene's germline CDR1 is SGHNT and CDR2 YYREEE (reference sequence). Trimming removed 4 bases from V and 4 bases from J, with 17 bases in between. The CDR3 loop spans 15 amino acids.

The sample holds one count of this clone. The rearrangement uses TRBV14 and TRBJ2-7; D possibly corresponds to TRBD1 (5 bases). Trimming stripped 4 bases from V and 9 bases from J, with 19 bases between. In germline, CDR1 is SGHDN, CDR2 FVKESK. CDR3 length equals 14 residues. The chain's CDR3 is CASSPLTESAGQYF. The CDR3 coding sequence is TGTGCCAGCAGCCCCTTGACAGAAAGCGCTGGGCAGTACTTC.

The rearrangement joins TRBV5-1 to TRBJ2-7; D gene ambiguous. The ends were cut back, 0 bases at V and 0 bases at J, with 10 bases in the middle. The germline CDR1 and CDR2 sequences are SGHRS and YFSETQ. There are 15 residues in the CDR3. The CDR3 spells CASSLDRPSSYEQYF. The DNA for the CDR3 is TGCGCCAGCAGCTTGGACAGACCCAGCTCCTACGAGCAGTACTTC.

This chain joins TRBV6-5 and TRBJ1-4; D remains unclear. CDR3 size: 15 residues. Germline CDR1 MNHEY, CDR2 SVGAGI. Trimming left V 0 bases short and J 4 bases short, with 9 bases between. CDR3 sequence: CASSYSSGLNEKLFF. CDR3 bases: TGTGCCAGCAGTTACTCGTCGGGTCTTAATGAAAAACTGTTTTTT.

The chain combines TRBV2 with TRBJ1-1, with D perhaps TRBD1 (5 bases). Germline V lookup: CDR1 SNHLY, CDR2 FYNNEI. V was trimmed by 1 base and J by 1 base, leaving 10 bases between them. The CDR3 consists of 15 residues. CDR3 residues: CASSEVSGGNTEAFF. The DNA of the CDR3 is TGTGCCAGCAGTGAAGTATCGGGGGGGAACACTGAAGCTTTCTTT.

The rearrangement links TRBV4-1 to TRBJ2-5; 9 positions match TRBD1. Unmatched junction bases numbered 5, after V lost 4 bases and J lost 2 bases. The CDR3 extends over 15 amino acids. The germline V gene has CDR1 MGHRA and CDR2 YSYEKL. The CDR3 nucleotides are TGCGCCAGCAGCCTACAGGGGGCGTCACAAGAGACCCAGTACTTC. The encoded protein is CASSLQGASQETQYF.

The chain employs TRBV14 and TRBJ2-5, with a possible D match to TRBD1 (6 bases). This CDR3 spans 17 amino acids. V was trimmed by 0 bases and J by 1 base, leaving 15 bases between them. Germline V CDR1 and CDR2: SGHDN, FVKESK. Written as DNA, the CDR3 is TGTGCCAGCAGCCAAGATCTCCAGGGGAGCTTCCAAGAGACCCAGTACTTC. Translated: CASSQDLQGSFQETQYF.

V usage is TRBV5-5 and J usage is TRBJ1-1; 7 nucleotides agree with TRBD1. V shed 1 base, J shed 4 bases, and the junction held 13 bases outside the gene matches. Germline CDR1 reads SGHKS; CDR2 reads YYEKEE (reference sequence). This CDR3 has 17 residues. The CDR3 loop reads CASSLRPNRGGGTEAFF. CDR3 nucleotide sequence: TGTGCCAGCAGCTTGAGACCGAACAGGGGTGGGGGCACTGAAGCTTTCTTT.

Here the CDR3 reads CASSVHRRGYYNEQFF. CDR3 DNA: TGTGCCAGCAGCGTACACCGCAGGGGGTACTACAATGAGCAGTTCTTC. This chain joins TRBV9 and TRBJ2-1, with TRBD1 matching 7 bases. The CDR3 is 16 amino acids. The V segment lost 1 base and the J segment 3 bases; nucleotides outside the gene matches: 7. The germline V gene has CDR1 SGDLS and CDR2 YYNGEE. Full variable domain (rest looked up from reference TRBV9 and TRBJ2-1): DSGVTQTPKHLITATGQRVTLRCSPRSGDLSVYWYQQSLDQGLQFLIQYYNGEERAKGNILERFSAQQFPDLHSELNLSSLELGDSALYFCASSVHRRGYYNEQFFGPGTRLTVL.

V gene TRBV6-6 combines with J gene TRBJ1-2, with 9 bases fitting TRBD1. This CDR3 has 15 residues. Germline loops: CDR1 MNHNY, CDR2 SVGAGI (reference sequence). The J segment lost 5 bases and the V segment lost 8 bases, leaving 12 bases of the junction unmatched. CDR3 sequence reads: CASLKTGQGGYGYTF. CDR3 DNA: TGTGCCAGCCTTAAAACGGGACAGGGAGGGTATGGCTACACCTTC.

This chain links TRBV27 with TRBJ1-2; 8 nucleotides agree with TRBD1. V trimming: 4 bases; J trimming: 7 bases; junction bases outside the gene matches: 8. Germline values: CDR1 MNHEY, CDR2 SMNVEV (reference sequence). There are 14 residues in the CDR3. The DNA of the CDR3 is TGTGCCAGCAGTTCCATCCAGGGGGCGGTTGGCTACACCTTC. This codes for CASSSIQGAVGYTF.

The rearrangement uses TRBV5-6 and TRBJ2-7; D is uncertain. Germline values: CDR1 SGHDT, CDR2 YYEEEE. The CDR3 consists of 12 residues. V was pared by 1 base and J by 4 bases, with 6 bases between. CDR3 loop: CASSLTQYEQYF. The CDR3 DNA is TGTGCCAGCAGCTTGACCCAGTACGAGCAGTACTTC.

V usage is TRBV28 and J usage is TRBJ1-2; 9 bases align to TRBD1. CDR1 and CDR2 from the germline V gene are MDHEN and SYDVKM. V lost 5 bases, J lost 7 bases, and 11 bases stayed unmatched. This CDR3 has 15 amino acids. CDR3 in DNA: TGTGCCAGCAGTCCGGTGGACAGGGGTTTTGCTGGCTACACCTTC. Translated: CASSPVDRGFAGYTF.

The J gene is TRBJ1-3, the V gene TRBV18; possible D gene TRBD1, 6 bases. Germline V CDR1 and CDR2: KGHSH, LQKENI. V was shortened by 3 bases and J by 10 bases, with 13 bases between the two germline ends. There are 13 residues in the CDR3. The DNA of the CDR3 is TGTGCCAGCTCACCTTCACAGGGAAGGACCATATATTTT. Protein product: CASSPSQGRTIYF.

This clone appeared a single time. CDR3 region: CASSLSGGVDTQYF. CDR3 in DNA: TGTGCCAGCAGTTTATCTGGAGGGGTGGATACGCAGTATTTT. V is TRBV27 and J is TRBJ2-3, with D tentatively TRBD2 (6 bases). The germline V gene encodes CDR1 MNHEY and CDR2 SMNVEV (reference sequence). With 0 bases removed from V and 6 bases from J, the gap between germline ends came to 10 bases. The CDR3 runs to 14 residues.

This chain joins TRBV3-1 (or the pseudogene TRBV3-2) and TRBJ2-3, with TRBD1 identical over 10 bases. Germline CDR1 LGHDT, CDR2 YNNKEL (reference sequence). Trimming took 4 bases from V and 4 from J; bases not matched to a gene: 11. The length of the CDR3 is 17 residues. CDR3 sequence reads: CASSRAVPGQGSDTQYF. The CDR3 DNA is TGTGCCAGCAGCCGCGCCGTGCCGGGACAGGGGTCAGATACGCAGTATTTT.

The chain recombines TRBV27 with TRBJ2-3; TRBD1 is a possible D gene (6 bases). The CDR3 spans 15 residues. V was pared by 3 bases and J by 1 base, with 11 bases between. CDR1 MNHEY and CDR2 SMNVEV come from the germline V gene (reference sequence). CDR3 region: CASSLRGTGTDTQYF. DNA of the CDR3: TGTGCCAGCAGTTTGAGGGGGACGGGCACAGATACGCAGTATTTT.

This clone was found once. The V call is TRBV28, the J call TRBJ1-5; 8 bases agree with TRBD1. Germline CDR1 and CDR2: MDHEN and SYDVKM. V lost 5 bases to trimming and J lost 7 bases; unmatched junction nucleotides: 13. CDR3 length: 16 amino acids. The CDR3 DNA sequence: TGTGCCAGCAGTGTCAGACAGGGGAATGCTAGGCAGCCCCAGCATTTT. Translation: CASSVRQGNARQPQHF.

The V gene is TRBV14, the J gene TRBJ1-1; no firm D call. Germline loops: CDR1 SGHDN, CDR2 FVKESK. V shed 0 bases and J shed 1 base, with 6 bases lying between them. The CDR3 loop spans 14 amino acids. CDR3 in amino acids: CASSQERGNTEAFF. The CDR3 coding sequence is TGTGCCAGCAGCCAAGAGCGAGGGAACACTGAAGCTTTCTTT.

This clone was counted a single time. The CDR3 loop is CSAYRVEAFF. The CDR3 region has the DNA TGCAGTGCTTACAGGGTCGAAGCTTTCTTT. This rearrangement joins TRBV20-1 to TRBJ1-1, with D tentatively TRBD1 (6 bases). This CDR3 comprises 10 residues. Trimming removed 5 bases at V and 8 bases at J, with 9 bases between. Germline lookup yields CDR1 DFQATT and CDR2 SNEGSKA (reference sequence).

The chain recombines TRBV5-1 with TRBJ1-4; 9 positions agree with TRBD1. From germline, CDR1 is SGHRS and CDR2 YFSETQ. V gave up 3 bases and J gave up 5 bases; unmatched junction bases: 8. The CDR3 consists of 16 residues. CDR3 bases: TGCGCCAGCAGCTCCGGACAGGGGAGTATGAATGAAAAACTGTTTTTT. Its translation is CASSSGQGSMNEKLFF.

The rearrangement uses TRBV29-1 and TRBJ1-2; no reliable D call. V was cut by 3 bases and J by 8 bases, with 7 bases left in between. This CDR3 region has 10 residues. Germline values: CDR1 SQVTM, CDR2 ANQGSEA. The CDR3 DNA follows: TGCAGCGTTGATTCCGGGGGCTACACCTTC. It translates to CSVDSGGYTF. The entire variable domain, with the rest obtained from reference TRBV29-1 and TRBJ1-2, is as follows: SAVISQKPSRDICQRGTSLTIQCQVDSQVTMMFWYRQQPGQSLTLIATANQGSEATYESGFVIDKFPISRPNLTFSTLTVSNMSPEDSSIYLCSVDSGGYTFGSGTRLTVV.

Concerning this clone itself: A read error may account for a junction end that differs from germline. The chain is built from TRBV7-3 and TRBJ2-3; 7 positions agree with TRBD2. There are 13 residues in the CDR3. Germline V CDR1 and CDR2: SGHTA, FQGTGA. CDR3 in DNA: TGTGCCAGCAGCACAACTGGGGGGGATAGGCAGTATTTT. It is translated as CASSTTGGDRQYF.

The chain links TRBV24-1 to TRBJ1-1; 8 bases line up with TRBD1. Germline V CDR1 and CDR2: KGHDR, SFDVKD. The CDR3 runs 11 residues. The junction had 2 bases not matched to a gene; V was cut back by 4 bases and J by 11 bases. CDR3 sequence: CATSEGDRAFF. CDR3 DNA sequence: TGTGCCACCAGTGAGGGGGACAGGGCTTTCTTT.

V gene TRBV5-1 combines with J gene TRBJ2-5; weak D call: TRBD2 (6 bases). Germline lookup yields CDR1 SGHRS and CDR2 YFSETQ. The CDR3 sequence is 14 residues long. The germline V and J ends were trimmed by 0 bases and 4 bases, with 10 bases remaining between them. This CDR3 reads CASSLAPRGETQYF. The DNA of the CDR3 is TGCGCCAGCAGCTTGGCTCCGCGGGGAGAGACCCAGTACTTC.

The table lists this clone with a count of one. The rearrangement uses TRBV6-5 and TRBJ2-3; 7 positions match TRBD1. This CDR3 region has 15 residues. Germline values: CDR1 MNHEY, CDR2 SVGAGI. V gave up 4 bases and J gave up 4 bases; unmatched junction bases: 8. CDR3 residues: CASSSGQVLADTQYF. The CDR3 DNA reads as TGTGCCAGCAGTTCTGGACAGGTTTTAGCAGATACGCAGTATTTT.

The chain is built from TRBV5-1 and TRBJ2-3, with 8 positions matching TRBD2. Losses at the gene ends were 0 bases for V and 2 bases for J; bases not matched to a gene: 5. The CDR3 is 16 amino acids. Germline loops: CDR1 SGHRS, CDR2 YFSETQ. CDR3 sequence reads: CASSLGLGGATDTQYF. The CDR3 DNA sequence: TGCGCCAGCAGCTTGGGTCTCGGGGGGGCCACAGATACGCAGTATTTT.

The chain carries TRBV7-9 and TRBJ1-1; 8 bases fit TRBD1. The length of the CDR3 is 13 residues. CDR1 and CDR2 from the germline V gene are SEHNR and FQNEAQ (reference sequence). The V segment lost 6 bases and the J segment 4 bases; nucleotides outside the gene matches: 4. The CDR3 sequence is CASRTTGGTEAFF. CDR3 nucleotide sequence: TGTGCCAGCAGAACCACAGGGGGCACTGAAGCTTTCTTT.

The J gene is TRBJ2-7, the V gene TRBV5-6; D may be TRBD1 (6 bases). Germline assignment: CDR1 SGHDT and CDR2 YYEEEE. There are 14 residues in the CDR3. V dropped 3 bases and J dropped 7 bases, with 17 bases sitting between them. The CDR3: CASSWSGEYIEQYV. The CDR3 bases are TGTGCCAGCAGCTGGTCAGGGGAGTATATAGAGCAGTACGTC.

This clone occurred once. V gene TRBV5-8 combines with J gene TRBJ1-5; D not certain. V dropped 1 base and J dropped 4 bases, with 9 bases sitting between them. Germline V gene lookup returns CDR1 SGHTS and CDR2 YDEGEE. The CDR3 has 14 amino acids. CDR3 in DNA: TGTGCCAGCAGCTTGCTCGGGGAGAATCAGCCCCAGCATTTT. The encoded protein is CASSLLGENQPQHF.